This TCR beta chain was retrieved from a study of B cell selection in AIRE deficiency. The regulatory T cell sort gate was CD4+CD25hiCD127low/negative. Germline V gene sequence: CDR1 SGHTA, CDR2 FQGNSA. This CDR3 has 15 amino acids. The junction had 2 bases not matched to a gene; V was cut back by 1 base and J by 3 bases. Assay used: immunoSEQ multiplex PCR; TCRdb lists only in-frame clones, some missing. The top ten hold about 0.95% of the sample, which has 13,000 to 15,000 clones, 90% to 95% seen once. Comment on this clone: Its cognate antigen is unknown.

Whole-study results and caveats: Shared Treg sequences were biased toward short CDR3s with few non-templated nucleotide insertions. Patient Tconv and Treg cells showed healthy-like TCRBV usage, CDR3 length, diversity.

The rearrangement links TRBV7-2 to TRBJ2-7, with TRBD1 identical over 11 bases. This clonotype originated in a human donor with AIRE deficiency. Sequencing was done on a sample of Tregs sorted from PBMCs. CDR3 sequence reads: CASSLVGTGGYEQYF. In DNA form, the CDR3 reads TGTGCCAGCAGCTTAGTAGGGACAGGGGGCTACGAGCAGTACTTC.